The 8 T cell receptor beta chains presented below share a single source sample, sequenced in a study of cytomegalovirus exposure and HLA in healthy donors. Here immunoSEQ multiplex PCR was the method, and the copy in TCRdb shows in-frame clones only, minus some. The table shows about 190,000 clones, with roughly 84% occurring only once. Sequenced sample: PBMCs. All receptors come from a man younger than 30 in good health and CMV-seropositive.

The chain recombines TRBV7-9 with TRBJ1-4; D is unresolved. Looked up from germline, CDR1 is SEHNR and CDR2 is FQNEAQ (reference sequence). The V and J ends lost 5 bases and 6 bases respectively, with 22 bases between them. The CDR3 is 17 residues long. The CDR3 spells CASSHPYGEATDEKLFF. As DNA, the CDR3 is TGTGCCAGCAGCCACCCCTATGGGGAGGCAACGGATGAAAAACTGTTTTTT.

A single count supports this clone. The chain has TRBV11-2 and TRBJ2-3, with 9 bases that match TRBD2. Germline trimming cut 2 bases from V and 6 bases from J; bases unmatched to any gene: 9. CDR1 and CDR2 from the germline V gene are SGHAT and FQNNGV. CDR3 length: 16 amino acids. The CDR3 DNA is TGTGCCAGCAGCTTAATCAGCAGCGGGAGGTCGGATACGCAGTATTTT. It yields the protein CASSLISSGRSDTQYF.

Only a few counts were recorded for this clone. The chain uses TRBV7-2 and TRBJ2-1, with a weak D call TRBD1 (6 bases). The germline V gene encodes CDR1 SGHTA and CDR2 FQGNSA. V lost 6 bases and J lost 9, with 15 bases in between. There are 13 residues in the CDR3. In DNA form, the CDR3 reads TGTGCCAGCAGGACCACTAGGGGGACTGAGCAGTTCTTC. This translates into CASRTTRGTEQFF.

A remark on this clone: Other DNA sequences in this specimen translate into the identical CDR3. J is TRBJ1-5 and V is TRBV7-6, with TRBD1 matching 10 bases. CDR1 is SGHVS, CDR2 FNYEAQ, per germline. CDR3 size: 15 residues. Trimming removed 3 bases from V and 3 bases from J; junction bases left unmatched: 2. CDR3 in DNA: TGTGCCAGCAGCTTGGGGACAGGGGTCAATCAGCCCCAGCATTTT. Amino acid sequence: CASSLGTGVNQPQHF.

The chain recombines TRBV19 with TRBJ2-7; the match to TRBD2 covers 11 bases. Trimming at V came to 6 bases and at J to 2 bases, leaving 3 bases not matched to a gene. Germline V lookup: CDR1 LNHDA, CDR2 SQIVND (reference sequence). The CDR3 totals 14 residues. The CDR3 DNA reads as TGTGCCAGTAGGACTAGCGGGGCCCCCTACGAGCAGTACTTC. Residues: CASRTSGAPYEQYF.

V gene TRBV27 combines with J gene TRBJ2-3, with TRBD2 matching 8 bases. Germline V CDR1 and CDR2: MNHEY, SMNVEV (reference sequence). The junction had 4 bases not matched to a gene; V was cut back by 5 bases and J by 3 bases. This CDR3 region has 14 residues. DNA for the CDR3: TGTGCCAGCAGTCCTCAGCGGGAGACAGATACGCAGTATTTT. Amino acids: CASSPQRETDTQYF.

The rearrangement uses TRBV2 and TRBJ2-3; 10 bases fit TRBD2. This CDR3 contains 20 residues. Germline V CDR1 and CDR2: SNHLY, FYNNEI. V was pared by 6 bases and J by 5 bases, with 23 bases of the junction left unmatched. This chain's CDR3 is CASRAGRYIYSGRYLDTQYF. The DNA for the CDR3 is TGTGCCAGCAGGGCAGGGCGTTACATTTATAGCGGGAGGTATCTAGATACGCAGTATTTT.

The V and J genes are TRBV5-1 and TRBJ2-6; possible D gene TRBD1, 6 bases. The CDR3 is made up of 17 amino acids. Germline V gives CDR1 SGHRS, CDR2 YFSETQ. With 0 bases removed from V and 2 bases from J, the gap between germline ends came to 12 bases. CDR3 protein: CASSLDQGLPGANVLTF. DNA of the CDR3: TGCGCCAGCAGCTTGGACCAGGGGCTACCTGGGGCCAACGTCCTGACTTTC.